The subject of this entry is one T cell receptor (beta chain). In the authors' methods: Reference gene primer amplification gave nucleated cell count estimates. The data were produced by immunoSEQ multiplex PCR, yet TCRdb's version contains in-frame clones alone and is incomplete. The D gene and trimming were derived from the DNA, and the V and J assignments and clone size from that table. The table lists over 110,000 clones, roughly 88% of them singletons. The CDR3 runs 15 residues. Germline CDR1 is ENHRY and CDR2 is SYGVKD. The germline V and J ends were trimmed by 3 bases and 4 bases, with 15 bases remaining between them. These data originate in a study of blood T cell repertoires in COVID-19. Study at large: Samples came from the United States, Italy and Spain, spanning acute and convalescent COVID-19. The cDNA or gDNA used as material had been derived from T cells, B-cell-depleted T cells, or PBMCs.

The genes are TRBV10-3 and TRBJ1-2; tentative D call: TRBD1 (5 bases). Sample: peripheral blood. This receptor was obtained from a human donor in a cohort sampled during active COVID-19. The CDR3 is CAISETPRDGYGYTF. CDR3 nucleotide sequence: TGTGCCATCAGTGAAACCCCCAGGGATGGCTATGGCTACACCTTC.